Included here is one T cell receptor beta chain sequence, with context. This receptor's antigen is unknown. No base quality values were provided; no much bigger clone lies one nucleotide off. This entry is derived from a study of blood T cell repertoires in COVID-19 (dated by TCRdb to the early 2020s). Context from the whole study: Collaborator samples came from the United States, Italy and Spain and covered acute and convalescent phases of COVID-19. The material from the prospective study consisted of cDNA or gDNA derived from T cells, B-cell-depleted T cells, or PBMCs. Subjects who had been exposed to COVID-19, were actively infected with it, or had recovered from it provided the deeply sampled blood TCRbeta repertoires that made up the dataset. A freely available public database, intended as a resource for researchers studying the immune response to SARS-CoV-2, is where the repertoires were released. Samples came from the ongoing ImmuneRACE study (first 160 participants) plus 1,254 subjects from 6 global collaborators. A de-identified subject ID, COVID-19 status, age in years and sex were almost always included in the sample metadata. Where available, HLA class I and class II types were obtained from metadata supplied by the sample provider rather than from assay-based typing.

TCRbeta CDR3 regions were amplified from genomic DNA using the immunoSEQ Assay, a bias-controlled multiplex PCR. The authors' analysis ran thus. The number of nucleated cells in each sample was estimated from the amplification of reference gene primers within the assay. To quantify the absolute abundance of each unique TCRbeta CDR3 rearrangement, sequence reads were collapsed and filtered. For each sample, productive Simpson clonality was calculated by taking the square root of Simpson's diversity index across productive rearrangements. Drawn from immuneACCESS, this table holds only the in-frame rearrangements with V and J called that TCRdb kept. Clones are partly lost; checked studies trace under half to an unresolved V gene and leave the rest unexplained. V, J and clone size derive from that table, while D and trimming were established from the DNA sequence. The sample profile shows about 250,000 clones; roughly nine tenths of them were found once. Around 3% of the sample is held by the ten biggest clonotypes.

Here is what the overall study found, with its caveats: Clinical and demographic metadata were provided uncurated, with the amount varying by source and participant.

V was cut back by 0 bases and J by 6 bases, leaving a gap of 4 bases between them. The CDR3, cysteine through phenylalanine, is 11 amino acids long. Here the CDR3 DNA is all that survives: 33 bases in frame from base 1. Looking up the germline V gene yields CDR1 SGHDT and CDR2 YYEEEE. Whole blood was collected in K2EDTA tubes by collaborating institutions according to the institutions' own protocols. For TCRbeta analysis, collaborators shipped samples in one of three forms: frozen whole blood, isolated PBMCs, or DNA extracted from either of those sample types. The material sequenced was peripheral blood. This sequence originates from a man between 18 and 29 years old with active or convalescent COVID-19. The chain was built from TRBV5-6 and TRBJ2-7; too little of a D gene remains to name it. The sequenced DNA is TGTGCCAGCAGCTTGGATAGCGAGCAGTACTTC. This is translated as CASSLDSEQYF.